At least ten counts were recorded for the clone carrying this T cell receptor (beta chain). Its antigen is currently unknown. V was trimmed by 8 bases and J by 1 base, leaving 11 bases between them. This CDR3 is built from 14 residues. These data come from a study of CD8 T cells in ankylosing spondylitis. Study-wide results and caveats: Clones linked to the disease showed a CD8+ phenotype. They occurred at relatively low frequencies in peripheral blood. Ankylosing spondylitis blood seemed to carry a telltale TCR beta motif made of several highly homologous variants. Clones tied to disease were said to be significantly enriched in matched ankylosing spondylitis synovial fluid. Certain motif variants had earlier appeared in reactive arthritis synovial fluid and blood.

Quantitative molecular-barcoded 5'-RACE generated the TCR beta libraries. TCRdb recomputed calls from the 5' RACE reads with MiXCR, one row per CDR3 protein. The sample lists some 220,000 distinct CDR3 sequences, approximately 7.3% occurring once. The gene calls are TRBV12-3 or TRBV12-4 and TRBJ2-2, with D perhaps assigned TRBD1 or TRBD2 (5 bases each). Sequenced material: blood, either unsorted or a sorted T cell fraction (not recorded which). This TCR came from a male donor with ankylosing spondylitis. Here the CDR3 DNA reads TGTGCCAGCGTGGGGGTAGTGAACACCGGGGAGCTGTTTTTT. Its translation is CASVGVVNTGELFF.